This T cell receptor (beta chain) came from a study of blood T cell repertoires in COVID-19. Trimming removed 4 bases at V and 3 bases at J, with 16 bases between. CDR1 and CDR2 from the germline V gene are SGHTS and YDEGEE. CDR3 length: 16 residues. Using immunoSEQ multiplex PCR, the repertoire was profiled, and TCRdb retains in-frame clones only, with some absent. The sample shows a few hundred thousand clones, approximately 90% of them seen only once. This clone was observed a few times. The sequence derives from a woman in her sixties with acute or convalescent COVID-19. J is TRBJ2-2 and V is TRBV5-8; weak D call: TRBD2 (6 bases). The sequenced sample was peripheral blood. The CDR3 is CASSRGQWEDTGELFF. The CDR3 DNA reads TGTGCCAGCAGCCGCGGGCAGTGGGAGGACACCGGGGAGCTGTTTTTT.